These 6 T cell receptor beta chains were all obtained from the same sample, sequenced in a study of identical twins. TCRdb itself ran the 5' RACE reads through MiXCR, one entry per CDR3 protein. Of a few hundred thousand distinct CDR3 sequences listed, around 9.6% were seen once; the top ten hold roughly 3%. These sequences were also reported in another study, on yellow fever vaccine responses in identical twins.

Specimen: PBMCs. All receptors derive from a young woman in good health.

The CDR3 region is CASSAQDDQEQPQHF. DNA for the CDR3: TGTGCCAGCAGTGCGCAGGACGATCAAGAACAGCCCCAGCATTTT. The rearrangement uses TRBV2 and TRBJ1-5, with D hard to call. Trimming removed 4 bases at V and 7 bases at J, with 17 bases between. CDR1 and CDR2 from the germline V gene are SNHLY and FYNNEI. The length of the CDR3 is 15 residues.

In this sample, this clonotype turned up many times. The V and J genes are TRBV29-1 and TRBJ1-2, with no clear D. Germline V CDR1 and CDR2: SQVTM, ANQGSEA. The CDR3 covers 13 residues. Trimming shortened V by 3 bases and J by 8 bases, and 16 bases separated the two germline ends. CDR3 in amino acids: CSVDSRNRWGYTF. The CDR3 DNA sequence: TGCAGCGTTGATTCTAGAAATAGGTGGGGCTACACCTTC. Drawing the rest from reference TRBV29-1 and TRBJ1-2, the complete variable domain is SAVISQKPSRDICQRGTSLTIQCQVDSQVTMMFWYRQQPGQSLTLIATANQGSEATYESGFVIDKFPISRPNLTFSTLTVSNMSPEDSSIYLCSVDSRNRWGYTFGSGTRLTVV.

At least ten counts were recorded for this clonotype. V gene TRBV4-3 combines with J gene TRBJ2-1; D might be TRBD2 (5 bases). Germline loops: CDR1 LGHNA, CDR2 YSLEER. V was shortened by 0 bases and J by 4 bases, with 13 bases between the two germline ends. The CDR3 is 16 amino acids. The CDR3: CASSQETDLPYNEQFF. The CDR3 DNA follows: TGCGCCAGCAGCCAAGAAACGGACTTACCTTACAATGAGCAGTTCTTC.

V usage is TRBV5-4 and J usage is TRBJ2-3, with 8 bases that match TRBD2. V lost 1 base, J lost 5 bases, and 6 bases stayed unmatched. The germline CDR1 and CDR2 sequences are SGHNT and YYREEE (reference sequence). The CDR3 extends over 15 amino acids. In DNA form, the CDR3 reads TGTGCCAGCAGCTTGACCGGGAGGGCCGGAGATACGCAGTATTTT. It encodes CASSLTGRAGDTQYF.

The table lists this clonotype with many counts. V gene TRBV29-1 combines with J gene TRBJ1-1; D not certain. The CDR3 sequence is 15 residues long. V shed 1 base and J shed 0 bases, with 12 bases lying between them. Per germline, CDR1 SQVTM and CDR2 ANQGSEA. The CDR3 loop reads CSVEVSGILNTEAFF. The DNA for the CDR3 is TGCAGCGTTGAAGTATCCGGGATCCTGAACACTGAAGCTTTCTTT.

This sequence joins TRBV27 and TRBJ2-1, with TRBD2 matching 7 bases. V gave up 5 bases and J gave up 8 bases; unmatched junction bases: 12. Looked up from germline, CDR1 is MNHEY and CDR2 is SMNVEV (reference sequence). This CDR3 contains 15 residues. The CDR3 region is CASSQAGRRIDEQFF. The CDR3 bases are TGTGCCAGCAGTCAAGCGGGACGACGTATAGATGAGCAGTTCTTC.